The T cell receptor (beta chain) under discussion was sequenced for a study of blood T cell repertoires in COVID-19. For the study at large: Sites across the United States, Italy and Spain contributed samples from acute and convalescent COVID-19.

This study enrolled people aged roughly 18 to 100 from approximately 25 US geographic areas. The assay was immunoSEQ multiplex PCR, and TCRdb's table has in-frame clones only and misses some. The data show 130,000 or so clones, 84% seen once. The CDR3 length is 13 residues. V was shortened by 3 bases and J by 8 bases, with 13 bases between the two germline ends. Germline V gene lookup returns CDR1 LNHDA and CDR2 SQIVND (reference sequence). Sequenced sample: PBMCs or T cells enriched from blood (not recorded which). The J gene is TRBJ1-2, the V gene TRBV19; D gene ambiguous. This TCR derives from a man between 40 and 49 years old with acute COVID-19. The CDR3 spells CASSISGPGGYTF. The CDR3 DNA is TGTGCCAGTAGTATCAGCGGACCTGGGGGCTACACCTTC.